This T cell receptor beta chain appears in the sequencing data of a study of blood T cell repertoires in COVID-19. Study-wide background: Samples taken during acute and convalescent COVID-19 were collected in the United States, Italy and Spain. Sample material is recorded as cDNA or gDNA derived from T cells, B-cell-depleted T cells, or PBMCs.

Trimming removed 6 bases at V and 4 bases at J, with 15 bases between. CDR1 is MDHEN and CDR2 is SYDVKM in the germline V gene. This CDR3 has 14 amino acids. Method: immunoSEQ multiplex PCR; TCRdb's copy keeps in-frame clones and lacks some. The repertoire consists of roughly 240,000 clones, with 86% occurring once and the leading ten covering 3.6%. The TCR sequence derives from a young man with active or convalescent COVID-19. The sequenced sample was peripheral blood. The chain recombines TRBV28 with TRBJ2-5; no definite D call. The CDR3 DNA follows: TGTGCCAGCAGCCCAGGATTAACGACAGAGACCCAGTACTTC. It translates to CASSPGLTTETQYF.